A single sample is the source of the 7 T cell receptor beta chains below, sequenced in a study of T-cell memory formation after mild COVID-19. One entry per CDR3 protein, called by TCRdb with MiXCR from the 5' RACE reads. The sample shows 400,000 to 450,000 distinct CDR3 sequences, roughly 17% of them seen only once. Input material: PBMCs or a T cell subset sorted from them (not recorded which). Every receptor here comes from a man aged 18 to 30 who had mild COVID-19 (a few samples of this study predate the infection). Cell type and time point are not known.

This clonotype was detected only a few times. The CDR3 coding sequence is TGTGCCAGCAGCGGGGAATGGGACACTGAAGCTTTCTTT. Its translation: CASSGEWDTEAFF. The chain links TRBV7-3 to TRBJ1-1; D uncertain. This CDR3 contains 13 residues. The germline gives CDR1 SGHTA, CDR2 FQGTGA. Trimming took 5 bases from V and 3 from J, leaving 10 bases between them.

This clonotype was seen at least ten times. The chain has TRBV7-2 and TRBJ1-1; 8 nucleotides line up with TRBD1. Germline V gives CDR1 SGHTA, CDR2 FQGNSA. Germline trimming cut 4 bases from V and 14 bases from J; bases unmatched to any gene: 3. CDR3 length: 10 residues. The CDR3 region is CASSSTGAFF. The CDR3 DNA reads as TGTGCCAGCAGCTCGACAGGGGCATTCTTT.

This clonotype has a handful of counts. V and J are TRBV14 and TRBJ2-7; TRBD2 matches at 9 bases. The CDR3 runs 14 residues. Germline lookup yields CDR1 SGHDN and CDR2 FVKESK. J gave up 7 bases and V 4 bases, and 8 bases lay outside the gene matches. CDR3 amino acids: CASSPSGDLLEQYF. CDR3 DNA sequence: TGTGCCAGCAGCCCTAGCGGGGACCTATTGGAGCAGTACTTC.

Only a few counts were recorded for this clonotype. J is TRBJ2-6 and V is TRBV6-2 or TRBV6-3; the D gene is possibly TRBD2 (5 bases). This CDR3 spans 16 amino acids. Germline CDR1 and CDR2: MNHEY and SVGEGT. The germline V and J ends were trimmed by 5 bases and 0 bases, with 11 bases remaining between them. Here the CDR3 DNA reads TGTGCCAGCAGTGGCACGGGGTACTCTGGGGCCAACGTCCTGACTTTC. Translated: CASSGTGYSGANVLTF.

This clonotype has just a few counts. The rearrangement uses TRBV11-2 and TRBJ2-6; D ambiguous. CDR3 length: 14 residues. The germline CDR1 and CDR2 sequences are SGHAT and FQNNGV. V was cut by 4 bases and J by 4 bases, with 8 bases left in between. CDR3 loop: CASSYGIGANVLTF. In DNA form, the CDR3 reads TGTGCCAGCAGCTATGGTATCGGGGCCAACGTCCTGACTTTC.

The V and J genes are TRBV4-1 and TRBJ1-2; TRBD1 matches 9 bases. The V and J ends lost 4 bases and 4 bases, in that order; junction bases with no gene match: 13. Germline V lookup: CDR1 MGHRA, CDR2 YSYEKL. The CDR3 loop spans 17 amino acids. CDR3 residues: CASSPLLGTGWAYGYTF. The CDR3, as DNA: TGCGCCAGCAGCCCCCTCTTGGGGACAGGGTGGGCCTATGGCTACACCTTC.

This clonotype came up a few times. The chain has TRBV4-3 and TRBJ1-6; D unclear. This CDR3 region has 13 residues. Germline V gives CDR1 LGHNA, CDR2 YSLEER. Deletions cut 0 bases from V and 10 bases from J, with 7 bases between. CDR3 sequence (DNA): TGCGCCAGCAGCCAAGATAAAACCTCACCCCTCCACTTT. The encoded protein is CASSQDKTSPLHF.